The 7 T cell receptor beta chains below all came from one sample that was sequenced in a study of blood T cell repertoires in COVID-19. The assay was immunoSEQ multiplex PCR, and TCRdb's table has in-frame clones only and misses some. The sample holds about 46,000 clones, 70% to 90% seen once. Sequencing used peripheral blood. The source is a human donor in a cohort sampled during active COVID-19. The donor label of this sample is uncertain.

This clone has just a few counts. The chain carries TRBV29-1 and TRBJ2-3; a possible D gene is TRBD2 (6 bases). The CDR3 totals 13 residues. V dropped 4 bases and J dropped 5 bases, with 13 bases sitting between them. Germline values: CDR1 SQVTM, CDR2 ANQGSEA. CDR3 nucleotide sequence: TGCAGCGTTGGTGGGGGGATAGGAGATACGCAGTATTTT. Translation: CSVGGGIGDTQYF.

V is TRBV19 and J is TRBJ1-1; TRBD1 agrees at 8 bases. CDR3 size: 14 residues. Germline CDR1 reads LNHDA; CDR2 reads SQIVND (reference sequence). Trimming cost V 5 bases and J 4 bases; bases outside gene matches: 6. CDR3 protein: CASSPSDRGTEAFF. Here the CDR3 DNA reads TGTGCCAGTAGTCCATCAGACAGGGGCACTGAAGCTTTCTTT.

V usage is TRBV28 and J usage is TRBJ2-4; a possible D gene is TRBD2 (7 bases). Trimming removed 5 bases from V and 3 bases from J, with 14 bases in between. In germline, CDR1 is MDHEN, CDR2 SYDVKM. This CDR3 is 15 amino acids long. The DNA for the CDR3 is TGTGCCAGCAGTCTCTGGGGGGGCGGCAAAAACATTCAGTACTTC. Its translation: CASSLWGGGKNIQYF. The entire variable domain, with the rest obtained from reference TRBV28 and TRBJ2-4, is as follows: DVKVTQSSRYLVKRTGEKVFLECVQDMDHENMFWYRQDPGLGLRLIYFSYDVKMKEKGDIPEGYSVSREKKERFSLILESASTNQTSMYLCASSLWGGGKNIQYFGAGTRLSVL.

This chain joins TRBV6-4 and TRBJ2-2; 10 bases map to TRBD2. CDR1 and CDR2 (germline): MRHNA, SNTAGT. V was pared by 5 bases and J by 6 bases, with 6 bases of the junction left unmatched. This CDR3 comprises 15 residues. CDR3 residues: CASSRTSGEAGELFF. CDR3 sequence (DNA): TGTGCCAGCAGTCGGACTAGCGGAGAAGCCGGGGAGCTGTTTTTT.

J is TRBJ1-5 and V is TRBV19; a possible D gene is TRBD1 (5 bases). V was cut by 5 bases and J by 4 bases, with 12 bases left in between. The CDR3 sequence is 14 residues long. Per the germline V gene, CDR1 is LNHDA and CDR2 is SQIVND (reference sequence). In nucleotides, the CDR3 is TGTGCCAGTAGTGGGAGGGGTAATAATCAGCCCCAGCATTTT. Amino acid sequence: CASSGRGNNQPQHF. Full variable domain (remainder filled in from reference TRBV19 and TRBJ1-5): DGGITQSPKYLFRKEGQNVTLSCEQNLNHDAMYWYRQDPGQGLRLIYYSQIVNDFQKGDIAEGYSVSREKKESFPLTVTSAQKNPTAFYLCASSGRGNNQPQHFGDGTRLSIL.

This chain connects TRBV12-3 or TRBV12-4 to TRBJ1-1, with 8 positions matching TRBD1. The CDR3 spans 12 residues. Unmatched junction bases numbered 1, after V lost 6 bases and J lost 4 bases. The CDR3 is CASRTGGTEAFF. The CDR3 DNA reads TGTGCCAGCAGAACAGGGGGCACTGAAGCTTTCTTT.

The chain combines TRBV20-1 with TRBJ2-4, with TRBD2 identical over 11 bases. CDR1 and CDR2 (germline): DFQATT, SNEGSKA (reference sequence). The ends lost 3 bases at V and 2 bases at J; junction bases unmatched: 6. This CDR3 region has 16 residues. The CDR3 nucleotides are TGCAGTGCTAGTCAAACTAGCGGGGGCCCCAAAAACATTCAGTACTTC. It codes for CSASQTSGGPKNIQYF.